A single sample is the source of the 2 T cell receptor beta chains below, sequenced in a study of blood T cell repertoires in COVID-19. This table comes from immunoSEQ multiplex PCR, and its TCRdb copy is limited to in-frame clones, with some not included. The sample contains 160,000 or so clones, 65% to 85% of which appear only once. The material sequenced was peripheral blood. These receptors all come from a woman older than 75 with acute or convalescent COVID-19.

The chain uses TRBV11-2 and TRBJ1-2; TRBD1 matches at 7 bases. The trim removed 1 base at V and 8 bases at J, leaving 7 bases unmatched. CDR3 size: 14 residues. Germline lookup yields CDR1 SGHAT and CDR2 FQNNGV. The CDR3 DNA sequence: TGTGCCAGCAGCTTAGGCCTAGGGGGCCAAGGCTACACCTTC. Its protein product is CASSLGLGGQGYTF. Complete variable domain (other parts from reference TRBV11-2 and TRBJ1-2): EAGVAQSPRYKIIEKRQSVAFWCNPISGHATLYWYQQILGQGPKLLIQFQNNGVVDDSQLPKDRFSAERLKGVDSTLKIQPAKLEDSAVYLCASSLGLGGQGYTFGSGTRLTVV.

This clone was detected once. V and J are TRBV7-8 and TRBJ2-1, with 8 bases fitting TRBD2. Germline assignment: CDR1 SGHVS and CDR2 FQNEAQ. The length of the CDR3 is 15 residues. V shed 6 bases and J 4 bases; nucleotides not matched to a gene: 8. CDR3: CASRGPSGGYNEQFF. Here the CDR3 DNA reads TGTGCCAGCAGGGGCCCAAGCGGGGGTTACAATGAGCAGTTCTTC.